These 2 T cell receptor beta chains share one sample of origin, sequenced in a study of T cell clones after liver transplantation (dated by TCRdb to the late 2010s). These receptors have no identified antigens. The library was made by the immunoSEQ multiplex PCR assay. TCRdb's version of the immuneACCESS table is confined to in-frame rearrangements and falls short of the full clone set. An unresolved V gene accounts for under half of the shortfall where checked; the remainder is of unknown origin. Present in this sample are some 600 clones, around 38% of which were seen just once. Of the sample, around 49% falls within the top ten clones. Alloreactive TCRbeta sequences were defined by sequencing of proliferating CFSE-low cells from the MLR. Sequencing used CD8+ T cells from cultured PBMCs. These receptors all stem from a human patient who received a liver transplant. Some T cells may derive from the graft donor when a transplant has been performed.

The genes are TRBV6-6 and TRBJ2-7; no clear D. Germline V CDR1 and CDR2: MNHNY, SVGAGI (reference sequence). The CDR3 runs 15 residues. V shed 0 bases and J shed 2 bases, with 11 bases lying between them. The DNA of the CDR3 is TGTGCCAGCAGTTACTCGCCGGGCCTCACCTACGAGCAGTACTTC. Its protein is CASSYSPGLTYEQYF.

In this sample, this clone is large (0.1 to 1%). This chain uses TRBV5-1 with TRBJ2-1; D is perhaps TRBD2 (5 bases). The CDR3 totals 16 residues. Per the germline V gene, CDR1 is SGHRS and CDR2 is YFSETQ. The ends were cut back, 7 bases at V and 3 bases at J, with 20 bases in the middle. CDR3: CASAPGSGEVYNEQFF. The DNA for the CDR3 is TGCGCCAGCGCGCCGGGGTCGGGCGAAGTCTACAATGAGCAGTTCTTC.